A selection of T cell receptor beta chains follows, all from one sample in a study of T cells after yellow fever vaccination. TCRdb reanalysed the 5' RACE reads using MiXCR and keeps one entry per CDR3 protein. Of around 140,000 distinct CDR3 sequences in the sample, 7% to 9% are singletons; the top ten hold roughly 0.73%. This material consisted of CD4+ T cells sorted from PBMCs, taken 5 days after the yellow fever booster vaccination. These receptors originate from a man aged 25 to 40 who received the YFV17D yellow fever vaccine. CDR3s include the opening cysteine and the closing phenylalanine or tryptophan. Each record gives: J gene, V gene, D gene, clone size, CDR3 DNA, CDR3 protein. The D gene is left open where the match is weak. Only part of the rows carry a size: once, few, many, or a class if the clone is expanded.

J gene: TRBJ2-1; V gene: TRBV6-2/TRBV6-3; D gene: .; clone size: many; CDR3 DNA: TGTGCCAGCGAGCGGCTCCCTTTGTCCAACAATGAGCAGTTCTTC; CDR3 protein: CASERLPLSNNEQFF
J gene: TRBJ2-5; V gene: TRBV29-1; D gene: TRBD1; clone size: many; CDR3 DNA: TGCAGCATCGGGACAGGGGAAGAGACCCAGTACTTC; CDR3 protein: CSIGTGEETQYF
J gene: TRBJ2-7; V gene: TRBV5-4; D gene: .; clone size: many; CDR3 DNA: TGTGCCAGCAGCCGCGGACAGCTCTACGAGCAGTACTTC; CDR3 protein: CASSRGQLYEQYF
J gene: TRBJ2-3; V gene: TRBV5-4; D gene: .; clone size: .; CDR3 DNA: TGTGCCAGCAGCTTGGGAGGGCTAAGCACAGATACGCAGTATTTT; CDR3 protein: CASSLGGLSTDTQYF
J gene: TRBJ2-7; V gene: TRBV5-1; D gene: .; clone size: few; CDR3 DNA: TGCGCCAGCAGCCCGGACGTTCGGGTCCCCTACGAGCAGTACTTC; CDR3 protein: CASSPDVRVPYEQYF
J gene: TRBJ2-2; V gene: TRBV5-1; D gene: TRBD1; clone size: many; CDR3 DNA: TGCGCCAGCAGCTTTCGACAGGGGAAGGACACCGGGGAGCTGTTTTTT; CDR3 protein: CASSFRQGKDTGELFF
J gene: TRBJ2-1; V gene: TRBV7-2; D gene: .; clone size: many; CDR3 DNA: TGTGCCAGCAGCCAAACTAGCAGGGCCTCACAAGGTGAGCAGTTCTTC; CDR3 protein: CASSQTSRASQGEQFF
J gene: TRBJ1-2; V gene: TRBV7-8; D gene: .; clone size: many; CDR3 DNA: TGTGCCAGCAGCTTGCAGGAATACTATGGCTACACCTTC; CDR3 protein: CASSLQEYYGYTF
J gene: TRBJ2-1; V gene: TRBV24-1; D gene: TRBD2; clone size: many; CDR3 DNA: TGTGCCACCAGTGATTCCCTAGCGGGTCAGTACAATGAGCAGTTCTTC; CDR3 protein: CATSDSLAGQYNEQFF
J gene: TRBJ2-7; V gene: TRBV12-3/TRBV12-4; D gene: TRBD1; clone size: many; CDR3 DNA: TGTGCCAGCAGTTTAAGGGGGGACAGGGGGCGAGGCGAGCAGTACTTC; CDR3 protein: CASSLRGDRGRGEQYF
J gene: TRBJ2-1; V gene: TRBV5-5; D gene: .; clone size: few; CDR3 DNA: TGTGCCAGCAGCCCCTCCCCTGGGGGCTTCAGTCGCAATGAGCAGTTCTTC; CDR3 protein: CASSPSPGGFSRNEQFF
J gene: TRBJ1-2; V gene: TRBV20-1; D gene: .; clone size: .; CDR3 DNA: TGCAGTGCTAGTTGGGGTTCGGGGATCACTGGCTACACCTTC; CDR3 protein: CSASWGSGITGYTF
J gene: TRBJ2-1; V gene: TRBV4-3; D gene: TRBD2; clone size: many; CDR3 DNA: TGCGCCAGCAGCCAAAAGGGGGGACTAGCGGCCCACAATGAGCAGTTCTTC; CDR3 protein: CASSQKGGLAAHNEQFF
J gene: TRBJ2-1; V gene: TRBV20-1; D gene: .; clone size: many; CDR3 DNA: TGCAGTGCTAACAGACAGCTTGAGCAGTTCTTC; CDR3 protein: CSANRQLEQFF
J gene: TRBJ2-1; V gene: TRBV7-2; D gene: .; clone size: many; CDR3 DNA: TGTGCCAGCAGTTTCGGACTAACCGGAGGTGAGCAGTTCTTC; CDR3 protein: CASSFGLTGGEQFF
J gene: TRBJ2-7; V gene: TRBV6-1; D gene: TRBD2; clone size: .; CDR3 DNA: TGTGCCAGCAGTGTTACTAGCGGGAGCACCTACGAGCAGTACTTC; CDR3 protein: CASSVTSGSTYEQYF
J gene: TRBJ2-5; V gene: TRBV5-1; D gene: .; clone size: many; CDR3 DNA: TGCGCCAGCAGCTTCAGAGGGGAAGGCACACAAGAGACCCAGTACTTC; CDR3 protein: CASSFRGEGTQETQYF
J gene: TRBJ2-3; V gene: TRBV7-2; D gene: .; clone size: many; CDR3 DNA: TGTGCCAGCAGCTTAGCGGGGCGAAGCACAGATACGCAGTATTTT; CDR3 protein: CASSLAGRSTDTQYF
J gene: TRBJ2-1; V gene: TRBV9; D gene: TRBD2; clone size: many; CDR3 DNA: TGTGCCAGCAGCGTAGGGGCTAGCGGCTACAATGAGCAGTTCTTC; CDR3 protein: CASSVGASGYNEQFF
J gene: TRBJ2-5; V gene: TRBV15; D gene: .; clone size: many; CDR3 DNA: TGTGCCACCAGCAGAGTCGGACAGAGACAAGAGACCCAGTACTTC; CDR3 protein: CATSRVGQRQETQYF
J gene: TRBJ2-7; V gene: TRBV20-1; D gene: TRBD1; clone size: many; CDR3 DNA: TGCAGTGCCCGGGACAGGGGTTGGGACGAGCAGTACTTC; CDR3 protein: CSARDRGWDEQYF
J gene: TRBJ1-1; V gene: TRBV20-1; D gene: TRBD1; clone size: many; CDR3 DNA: TGCAGTGCTAGTAGGCAGTCTTGGGACAGGGGGCGCTTTCACACTGAAGCTTTCTTT; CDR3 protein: CSASRQSWDRGRFHTEAFF
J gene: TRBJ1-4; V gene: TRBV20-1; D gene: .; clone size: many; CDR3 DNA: TGCAGTGCTAGTCGGCGGACTAATGAAAAACTGTTTTTT; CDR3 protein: CSASRRTNEKLFF
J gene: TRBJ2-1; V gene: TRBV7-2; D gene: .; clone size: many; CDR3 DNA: TGTGCCAGCAGCCGCGGGATTTCCGAGCAGTTCTTC; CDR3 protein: CASSRGISEQFF
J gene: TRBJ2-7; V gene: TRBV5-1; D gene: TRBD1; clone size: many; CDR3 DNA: TGCGCCAGCAGCTTCTCTCCAGGACAGGGCTACGAGCAGTACTTC; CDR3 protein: CASSFSPGQGYEQYF
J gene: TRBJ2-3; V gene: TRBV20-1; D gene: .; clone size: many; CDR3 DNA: TGCAGTGCTAGCCACAGGGCCATTAGCACAGATACGCAGTATTTT; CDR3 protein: CSASHRAISTDTQYF
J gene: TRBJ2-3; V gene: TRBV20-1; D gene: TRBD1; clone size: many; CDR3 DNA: TGCAGTGCCAGGAATACGGTGGCAGGGGGTAGAGATACGCAGTATTTT; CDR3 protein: CSARNTVAGGRDTQYF
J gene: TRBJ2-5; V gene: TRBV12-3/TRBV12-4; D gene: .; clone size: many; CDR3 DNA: TGTGCCAGCAGTCTAACACTGGAGACCCAGTACTTC; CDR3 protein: CASSLTLETQYF
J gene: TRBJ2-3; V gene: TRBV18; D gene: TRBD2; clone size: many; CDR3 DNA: TGTGCCAGCTCACCACCCAGCGGGAGGGATACGCAGTATTTT; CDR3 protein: CASSPPSGRDTQYF
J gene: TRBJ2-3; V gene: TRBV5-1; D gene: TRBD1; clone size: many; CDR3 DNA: TGCGCCAGCAGCTTGGGTGGGACAGGGTCAGATACGCAGTATTTT; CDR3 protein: CASSLGGTGSDTQYF
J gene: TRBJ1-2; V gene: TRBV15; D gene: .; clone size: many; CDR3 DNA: TGTGCCACCAGCAGGGCCGCCGGGACCAGCTATGGCTACACCTTC; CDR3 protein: CATSRAAGTSYGYTF
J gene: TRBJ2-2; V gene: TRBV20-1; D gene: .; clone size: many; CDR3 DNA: TGCAGTGCTAGAGGACAAGGGGCCGGGGAGCTGTTTTTT; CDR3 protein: CSARGQGAGELFF
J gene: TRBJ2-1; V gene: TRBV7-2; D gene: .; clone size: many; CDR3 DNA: TGTGCCAGCAGCTCTAGGGACATCCGCTACAATGAGCAGTTCTTC; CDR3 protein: CASSSRDIRYNEQFF
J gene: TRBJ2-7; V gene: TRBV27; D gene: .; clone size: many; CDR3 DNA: TGTGCCAGCAGCTCGCCGTTTTTGTTCGAGCAGTACTTC; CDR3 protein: CASSSPFLFEQYF
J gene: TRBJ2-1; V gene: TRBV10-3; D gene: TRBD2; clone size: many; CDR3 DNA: TGTGCCATCAGTGAGTTGGAGTGGCCGGCTAGCGGGGTGCGCGGCTACAATGAGCAGTTCTTC; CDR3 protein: CAISELEWPASGVRGYNEQFF
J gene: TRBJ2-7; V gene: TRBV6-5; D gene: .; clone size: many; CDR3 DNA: TGTGCCAGCAGAAACGGGGAGCAGGACGAGCAGTACTTC; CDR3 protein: CASRNGEQDEQYF
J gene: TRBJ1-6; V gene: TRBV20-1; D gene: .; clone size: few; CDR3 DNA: TGCAGTGCCCCAAGGGGGTCACCCCTCCACTTT; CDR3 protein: CSAPRGSPLHF
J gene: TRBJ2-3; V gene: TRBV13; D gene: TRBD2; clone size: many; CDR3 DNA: TGTGCCAGCAGCTTAGAGGTTAGCGGGAGGACAGATACGCAGTATTTT; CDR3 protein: CASSLEVSGRTDTQYF
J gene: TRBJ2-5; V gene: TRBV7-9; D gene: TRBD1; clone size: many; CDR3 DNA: TGTGCCAGCAGCAACGGACAGGGGGGACAGGAGACCCAGTACTTC; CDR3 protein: CASSNGQGGQETQYF
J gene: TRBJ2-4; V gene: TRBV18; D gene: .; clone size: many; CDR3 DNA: TGTGCCAGCTCACCAAAACCGCGGGATCCACCCAGAAACATTCAGTACTTC; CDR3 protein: CASSPKPRDPPRNIQYF
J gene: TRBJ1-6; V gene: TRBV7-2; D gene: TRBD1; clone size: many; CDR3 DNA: TGTGCCAGCAGCTTAGCGAGGGGGCAGGTTTCACCCCTCCACTTT; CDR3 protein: CASSLARGQVSPLHF
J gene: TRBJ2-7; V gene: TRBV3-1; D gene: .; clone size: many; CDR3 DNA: TGTGCCAGCAGCCTCGCCCGGGGTAATTTTGACGAGCAGTACTTC; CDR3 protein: CASSLARGNFDEQYF
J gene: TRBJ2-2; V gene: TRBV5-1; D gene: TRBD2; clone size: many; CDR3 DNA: TGCGCCAGCAGCTTTAGCGGGATAAACACCGGGGAGCTGTTTTTT; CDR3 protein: CASSFSGINTGELFF
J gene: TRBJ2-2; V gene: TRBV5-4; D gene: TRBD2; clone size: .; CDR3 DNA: TGTGCCAGCAAAAACCGATCTAGCGGGAGCACCGGGGAGCTGTTTTTT; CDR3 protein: CASKNRSSGSTGELFF
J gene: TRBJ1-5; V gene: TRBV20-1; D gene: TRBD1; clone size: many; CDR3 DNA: TGCAGTGCTCTCAGACAGGGAATCAATCAGCCCCAGCATTTT; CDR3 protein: CSALRQGINQPQHF
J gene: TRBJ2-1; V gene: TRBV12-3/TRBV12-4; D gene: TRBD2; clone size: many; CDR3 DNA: TGTGCCAGCAGTCCCGGACTAGCGGGAAAGCAGTTCTTC; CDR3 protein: CASSPGLAGKQFF
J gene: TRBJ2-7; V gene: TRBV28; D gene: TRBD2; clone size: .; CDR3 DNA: TGTGCCAGCAACCCTCCCCCAGGGAGGGCGGGCTACGAGCAGTACTTC; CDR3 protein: CASNPPPGRAGYEQYF
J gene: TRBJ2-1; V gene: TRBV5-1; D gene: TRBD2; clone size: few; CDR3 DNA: TGCGCCAGCAGACTGACTAGCCTTCCCTCCTACAATGAGCAGTTCTTC; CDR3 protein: CASRLTSLPSYNEQFF
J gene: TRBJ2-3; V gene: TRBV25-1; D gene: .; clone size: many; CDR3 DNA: TGTGCCAGCAGCCGCACAGATACGCAGTATTTT; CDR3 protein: CASSRTDTQYF
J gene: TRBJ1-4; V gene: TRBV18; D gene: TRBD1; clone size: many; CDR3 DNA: TGTGCCAGCTCACCATCGGGACAGCCAAATGAAAAACTGTTTTTT; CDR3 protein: CASSPSGQPNEKLFF
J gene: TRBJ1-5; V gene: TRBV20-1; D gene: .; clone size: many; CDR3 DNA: TGCAGTGCTAGTGCAGGGCCTAATAGCAATCAGCCCCAGCATTTT; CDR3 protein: CSASAGPNSNQPQHF
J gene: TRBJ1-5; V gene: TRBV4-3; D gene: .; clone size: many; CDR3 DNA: TGCGCCAGCAGCGCTAACACAGGGAATCAGCCCCAGCATTTT; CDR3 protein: CASSANTGNQPQHF
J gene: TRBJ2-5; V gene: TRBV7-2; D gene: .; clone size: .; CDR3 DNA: TGTGCCAGCAGCTTAGCATCTAGCCCAGGGGATACCCAGTACTTC; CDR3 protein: CASSLASSPGDTQYF
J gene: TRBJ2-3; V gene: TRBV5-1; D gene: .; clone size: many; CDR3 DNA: TGCGCCAGCAGCTTGGCCGGACCAAACACAGATACGCAGTATTTT; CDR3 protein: CASSLAGPNTDTQYF
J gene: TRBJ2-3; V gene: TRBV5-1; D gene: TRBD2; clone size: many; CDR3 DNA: TGCGCCAGCAGCGCAGGACTAGCGGGATCCACAGATACGCAGTATTTT; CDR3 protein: CASSAGLAGSTDTQYF
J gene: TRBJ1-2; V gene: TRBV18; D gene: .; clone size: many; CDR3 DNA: TGTGCCAGCTCACCACCGACCGGGGGTGGCTACACCTTC; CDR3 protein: CASSPPTGGGYTF
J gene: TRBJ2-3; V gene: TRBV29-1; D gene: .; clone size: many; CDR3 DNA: TGCAGCGTTGGAGGGCGGATGGCAGATACGCAGTATTTT; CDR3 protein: CSVGGRMADTQYF
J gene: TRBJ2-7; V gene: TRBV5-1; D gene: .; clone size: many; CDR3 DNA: TGCGCCAGCAGCCCGGCCTCCGGGAGCGGCTCCTACGAGCAGTACTTC; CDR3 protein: CASSPASGSGSYEQYF
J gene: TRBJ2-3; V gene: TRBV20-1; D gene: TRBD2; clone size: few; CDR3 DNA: TGCAGTGCTAGACTAGCGGGGGGCCTAGGGGATACGCAGTATTTT; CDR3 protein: CSARLAGGLGDTQYF